Below, one T cell receptor beta chain is given with its context. The antigen is not known. This CDR3 comprises 12 residues. Germline CDR1 reads SGHRS; CDR2 reads YFSETQ. The V gene lost 7 bases and the J gene lost 6 bases, with 10 bases spanning the gap. TCRdb used MiXCR to reprocess the 5' RACE reads, holding one entry per CDR3 protein. Among about 390,000 distinct CDR3 sequences, about a fifth were seen once, and the ten largest hold about 16%. The data were obtained in a study of CD8 T cells in ankylosing spondylitis. Study results and caveats: Disease-associated clones were reportedly significantly overrepresented in matched ankylosing spondylitis synovial fluid. Disease-associated clones were CD8+ and fairly uncommon in peripheral blood. Made up of eight highly homologous variants, a TCR beta motif appeared characteristic of ankylosing spondylitis blood.

The specimen was blood, either unsorted or a sorted T cell fraction (not recorded which). The V gene is TRBV5-1, the J gene TRBJ2-2; possibly TRBD2 for D (5 bases). The sequence derives from a male donor with ankylosing spondylitis. The CDR3 coding sequence is TGCGCCAGCGGCATCGGGGCCGGGGAGCTGTTTTTT. Protein sequence: CASGIGAGELFF.